One and the same sample provided the 20 T cell receptor beta chains below, sequenced in a study of cytomegalovirus exposure and HLA in healthy donors. The PCR used 60 Vbeta and 13 Jbeta primers. This table comes from immunoSEQ multiplex PCR, and its TCRdb copy is limited to in-frame clones, with some not included. Of 160,000 or so clones listed, 60% to 80% are singletons. Sequencing was carried out using PBMCs. All receptors come from a male donor in good health and CMV-seronegative.

The V and J genes are TRBV9 and TRBJ1-1; 10 bases are shared with TRBD1. V shed 3 bases and J 1 base; nucleotides not matched to a gene: 3. Germline V lookup: CDR1 SGDLS, CDR2 YYNGEE. The CDR3 sequence is 15 residues long. This CDR3 reads CASSARTGGNTEAFF. The CDR3 bases are TGTGCCAGCAGCGCGAGGACAGGGGGGAACACTGAAGCTTTCTTT.

The J gene is TRBJ2-4, the V gene TRBV9, with 8 bases matching TRBD2. J was trimmed by 2 bases and V by 3 bases; bases with no gene match: 7. This CDR3 spans 16 amino acids. CDR1 is SGDLS and CDR2 is YYNGEE in the germline V gene. CDR3 in DNA: TGTGCCAGCAGCGCTCCCGGGGGGGGTTCCAAAAACATTCAGTACTTC. Its translation is CASSAPGGGSKNIQYF.

The J gene is TRBJ1-2, the V gene TRBV7-9; D perhaps matches TRBD1 (5 bases). Germline assignment: CDR1 SEHNR and CDR2 FQNEAQ (reference sequence). The V and J ends lost 5 bases and 2 bases respectively, with 21 bases between them. CDR3 length equals 17 residues. CDR3 in DNA: TGTGCCAGCAGCACCCCACCCCCGCGGGGCCCCAACTATGGCTACACCTTC. Translation gives CASSTPPPRGPNYGYTF.

The chain carries TRBV19 and TRBJ2-5; 12 bases agree with TRBD2. Germline assignment: CDR1 LNHDA and CDR2 SQIVND (reference sequence). V lost 6 bases, J lost 1 base, and 6 bases stayed unmatched. CDR3 length: 16 amino acids. The CDR3 protein is CASSETSGGFQETQYF. The CDR3 coding sequence is TGTGCCAGTAGCGAGACTAGCGGGGGATTCCAAGAGACCCAGTACTTC. Looking up the rest from reference TRBV19 and TRBJ2-5 gives the full variable domain: DGGITQSPKYLFRKEGQNVTLSCEQNLNHDAMYWYRQDPGQGLRLIYYSQIVNDFQKGDIAEGYSVSREKKESFPLTVTSAQKNPTAFYLCASSETSGGFQETQYFGPGTRLLVL.

The V gene is TRBV14, the J gene TRBJ2-5; D remains ambiguous. Trimming took off 1 base at V and 4 bases at J, with 13 bases between the two ends. Looked up from germline, CDR1 is SGHDN and CDR2 is FVKESK. This CDR3 is 15 amino acids long. CDR3 in amino acids: CASSQVSGLPETQYF. The CDR3 region has the DNA TGTGCCAGCAGCCAAGTGTCAGGCCTACCAGAGACCCAGTACTTC.

The chain joins TRBV5-6 to TRBJ2-3; 8 nucleotides match TRBD1. The CDR3 is 13 residues long. Germline CDR1 reads SGHDT; CDR2 reads YYEEEE. Trimming took 4 bases from V and 5 from J; bases not matched to a gene: 3. CDR3 in amino acids: CASSATGVDTQYF. The DNA for the CDR3 is TGTGCCAGCAGCGCGACAGGGGTAGATACGCAGTATTTT.

CDR3 DNA sequence: TGCGCCAGCAGCCAAGACGTGGGGAGTTCAGTCGGCTACACCTTC. The encoded protein is CASSQDVGSSVGYTF. The V gene is TRBV4-3, the J gene TRBJ1-2; no clear D gene. With 0 bases removed from V and 8 bases from J, the gap between germline ends came to 16 bases. This CDR3 is built from 15 residues. CDR1 LGHNA and CDR2 YSLEER come from the germline V gene.

Concerning this clone: This sample also contains other DNA sequences that code for the same CDR3. This chain links TRBV28 with TRBJ1-5; 8 bases align to TRBD1. The CDR3 consists of 13 residues. Unmatched junction bases numbered 2, after V lost 6 bases and J lost 4 bases. Germline CDR1 reads MDHEN; CDR2 reads SYDVKM. CDR3 coding DNA: TGTGCCAGCAGCGACAGGGGAAATCAGCCCCAGCATTTT. Its translation: CASSDRGNQPQHF.

The CDR3 coding sequence is TGTGCCAGCAGGGTCGAGAGCTCCTACGAGCAGTACTTC. It encodes CASRVESSYEQYF. The chain couples TRBV28 to TRBJ2-7; D is unclear. Trimming removed 6 bases from V and 0 bases from J, with 9 bases in between. This CDR3 is 13 amino acids long. Germline V gene sequence: CDR1 MDHEN, CDR2 SYDVKM.

This clone turned up a few times. This sequence joins TRBV4-3 and TRBJ1-5; no firm D call. Germline-derived CDR1 and CDR2 are LGHNA and YSLEER. Trimming stripped 0 bases from V and 3 bases from J, with 12 bases between. The CDR3 sequence is 16 residues long. The CDR3 sequence is CASSQDWREPNQPQHF. DNA for the CDR3: TGCGCCAGCAGCCAAGATTGGAGGGAGCCCAATCAGCCCCAGCATTTT.

The chain recombines TRBV6-6 with TRBJ2-7; 16 nucleotides match TRBD2. The trim removed 5 bases at V and 2 bases at J, leaving 3 bases unmatched. This CDR3 comprises 16 residues. Germline CDR1 is MNHNY and CDR2 is SVGAGI (reference sequence). CDR3 sequence (DNA): TGTGCCAGCAGTCCGGGACTAGCGGGGGGGACCTACGAGCAGTACTTC. Protein sequence: CASSPGLAGGTYEQYF.

This sequence joins TRBV19 and TRBJ1-1; D gene ambiguous. CDR1 is LNHDA and CDR2 is SQIVND in the germline V gene (reference sequence). Trimming shortened V by 7 bases and J by 4 bases, and 16 bases separated the two germline ends. This CDR3 comprises 14 residues. The CDR3 region is CASKSLGYGTEAFF. CDR3 sequence (DNA): TGTGCCAGTAAATCACTAGGATACGGCACTGAAGCTTTCTTT.

The chain recombines TRBV7-3 with TRBJ2-7, with TRBD2 matching 13 bases. Germline V gene sequence: CDR1 SGHTA, CDR2 FQGTGA. There are 16 residues in the CDR3. With V trimmed by 5 bases and J by 4 bases, 8 bases remained unmatched. This CDR3 is CASSVSGTSGVYEQYF. The CDR3 DNA sequence: TGTGCCAGCAGCGTATCGGGGACTAGCGGGGTGTACGAGCAGTACTTC.

The CDR3 sequence: CASRPGTGGRQPQHF. The CDR3 nucleotides read TGTGCCAGCAGACCCGGGACAGGGGGCCGGCAGCCCCAGCATTTT. This chain links TRBV28 with TRBJ1-5, with 12 positions matching TRBD1. CDR1 is MDHEN and CDR2 is SYDVKM in the germline V gene. Losses at the gene ends were 6 bases for V and 7 bases for J; bases not matched to a gene: 7. The CDR3 runs to 15 residues. Combining the CDR3 with reference TRBV28 and TRBJ1-5 gives the whole variable domain DVKVTQSSRYLVKRTGEKVFLECVQDMDHENMFWYRQDPGLGLRLIYFSYDVKMKEKGDIPEGYSVSREKKERFSLILESASTNQTSMYLCASRPGTGGRQPQHFGDGTRLSIL.

V usage is TRBV5-1 and J usage is TRBJ2-1, with 12 bases matching TRBD2. Germline V CDR1 and CDR2: SGHRS, YFSETQ. The CDR3 runs to 18 residues. The V gene end was trimmed by 2 bases and the J gene end by 0 bases; junction bases not matched to a gene: 6. CDR3 region: CASSLRTSGKSSYNEQFF. The CDR3 DNA reads as TGCGCCAGCAGCTTACGGACTAGCGGGAAGAGCTCCTACAATGAGCAGTTCTTC.

The sample holds one count of this clone. The J gene is TRBJ1-5, the V gene TRBV28; 7 positions match TRBD1. Looked up from germline, CDR1 is MDHEN and CDR2 is SYDVKM. Unmatched junction bases numbered 4, after V lost 1 base and J lost 1 base. The CDR3 covers 16 residues. CDR3 amino acids: CASSLLTGSSNQPQHF. The CDR3 nucleotides read TGTGCCAGCAGTTTATTGACAGGGTCAAGCAATCAGCCCCAGCATTTT.

The DNA of the CDR3 is TGTGCCAGCAGCAATAGCGGGACCAATGAGCAGTTCTTC. It translates to CASSNSGTNEQFF. V gene TRBV11-3 combines with J gene TRBJ2-1; TRBD2 matches 8 bases. Trimming removed 5 bases from V and 6 bases from J; junction bases left unmatched: 3. CDR3 size: 13 residues. Looked up from germline, CDR1 is SGHNT and CDR2 is YENEEA.

J is TRBJ1-1 and V is TRBV7-8; a possible D gene is TRBD1 (6 bases). This CDR3 has 11 residues. Germline lookup yields CDR1 SGHVS and CDR2 FQNEAQ. V lost 5 bases and J 7 bases, leaving 8 bases between the germline ends. CDR3 in amino acids: CASSKGDEAFF. The CDR3 DNA reads TGTGCCAGCAGCAAGGGGGATGAAGCTTTCTTT.

The gene calls are TRBV7-2 and TRBJ2-3, with a weak D call TRBD1 (6 bases). The V end lost 0 bases, the J end lost 0 bases, and 7 bases lay between the germline ends. The CDR3 loop spans 15 amino acids. Germline-derived CDR1 and CDR2 are SGHTA and FQGNSA. This chain's CDR3 is CASSLAGASTDTQYF. The CDR3 DNA is TGTGCCAGCAGCTTAGCGGGGGCTAGCACAGATACGCAGTATTTT.

Only one count was recorded for this clone. The chain uses TRBV6-5 and TRBJ2-3, with D perhaps TRBD2 (6 bases). The CDR3 has 14 amino acids. CDR1 is MNHEY, CDR2 SVGAGI, per germline. V lost 6 bases and J lost 2, with 12 bases in between. CDR3 amino acids: CASSGTGHTDTQYF. The CDR3, as DNA: TGTGCCAGCAGCGGGACTGGACACACAGATACGCAGTATTTT.